These 2 T cell receptor beta chains were all obtained from the same sample, sequenced in a study of post-analysis software for immune sequencing data. Presence of unique molecular identifiers characterized the TCR beta cDNA libraries. In TCRdb, the PCR reads were re-called with MiXCR into one record per CDR3 protein. The sample records roughly 600,000 distinct CDR3 sequences, roughly two fifths being singletons. Findings of the study overall: Included in a set of a few TRBV segments more frequent in patients than controls were TRBV5-6, TRBV5-1 and TRBV20-1.

Which antigens these TCRs recognize remains unknown. Sequencing was carried out using blood. These receptors were taken from a girl aged 10 to 17 with multiple sclerosis.

The V gene is TRBV20-1, the J gene TRBJ2-5; TRBD1 matches at 7 bases. CDR3 length: 15 residues. The V gene end was trimmed by 1 base and the J gene end by 1 base; junction bases not matched to a gene: 6. Germline lookup yields CDR1 DFQATT and CDR2 SNEGSKA (reference sequence). The CDR3 reads CSARVGTEFQETQYF. DNA of the CDR3: TGCAGTGCTAGAGTAGGGACAGAATTCCAAGAGACCCAGTACTTC.

The rearrangement links TRBV10-3 to TRBJ1-6; no clear D. Germline loops: CDR1 ENHRY, CDR2 SYGVKD. The CDR3 sequence is 14 residues long. V was shortened by 9 bases and J by 1 base, with 10 bases between the two germline ends. CDR3 residues: CAISEGSYNSPLHF. The CDR3 nucleotides read TGTGCCATTTCCGAAGGATCCTATAATTCACCCCTCCACTTT.